This T cell receptor beta chain was profiled in a study of blood T cell repertoires in COVID-19. Study context: From the United States, Italy and Spain came samples of acute and convalescent COVID-19.

The germline V and J ends were trimmed by 7 bases and 6 bases, with 19 bases remaining between them. CDR3 length: 14 residues. Method: immunoSEQ multiplex PCR; TCRdb's copy keeps in-frame clones and lacks some. The table has roughly 320,000 clones, about nine tenths seen once. Assignments of participants to cohorts depended upon their own reported clinical history. The source of this sequence is a man aged 25-45 years who had recovered from COVID-19. Material: PBMCs or T cells enriched from blood (not recorded which). This rearrangement joins TRBV23-1 to TRBJ2-7; the D gene is possibly TRBD1 (5 bases). TRBV23-1 is placed among ORFs of uncertain function. CDR3 sequence (DNA): TGCGCCAGCAATAAAAGGGGTCGGATCGGCGAGCAGTACTTC. It encodes CASNKRGRIGEQYF.